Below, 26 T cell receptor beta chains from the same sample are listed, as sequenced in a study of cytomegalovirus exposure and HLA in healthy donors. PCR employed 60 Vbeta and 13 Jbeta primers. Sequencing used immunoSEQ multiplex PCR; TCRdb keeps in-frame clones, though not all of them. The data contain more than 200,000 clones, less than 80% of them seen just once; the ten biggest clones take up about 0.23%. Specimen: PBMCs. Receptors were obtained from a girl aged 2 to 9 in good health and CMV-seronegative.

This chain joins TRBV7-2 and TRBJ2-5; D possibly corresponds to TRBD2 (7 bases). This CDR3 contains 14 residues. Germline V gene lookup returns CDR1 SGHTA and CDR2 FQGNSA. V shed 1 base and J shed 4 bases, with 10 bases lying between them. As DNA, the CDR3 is TGTGCCAGCAGCTTAGGGGCGGGGGCAGAGACCCAGTACTTC. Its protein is CASSLGAGAETQYF.

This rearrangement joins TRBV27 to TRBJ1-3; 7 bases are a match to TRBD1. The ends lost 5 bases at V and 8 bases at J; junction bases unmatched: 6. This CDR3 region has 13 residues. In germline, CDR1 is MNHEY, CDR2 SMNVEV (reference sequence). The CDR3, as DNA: TGTGCCAGCAGTCATGACAGGGACGACACCATATATTTT. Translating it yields CASSHDRDDTIYF.

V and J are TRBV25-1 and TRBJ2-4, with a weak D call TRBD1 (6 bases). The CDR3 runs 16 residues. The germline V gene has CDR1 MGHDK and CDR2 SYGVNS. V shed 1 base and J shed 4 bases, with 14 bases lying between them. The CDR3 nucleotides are TGTGCCAGCAGTGAATCCCGGACAGATGAGAAAAACATTCAGTACTTC. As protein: CASSESRTDEKNIQYF.

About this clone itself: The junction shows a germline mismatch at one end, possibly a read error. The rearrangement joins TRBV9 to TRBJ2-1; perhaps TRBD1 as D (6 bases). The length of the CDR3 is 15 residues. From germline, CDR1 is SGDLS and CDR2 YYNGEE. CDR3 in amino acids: CASSVAGTSFNEQFF. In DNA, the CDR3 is TGTGCCAGCAGCGTAGCCGGGACATCCTTCAATGAGCAGTTCTTC.

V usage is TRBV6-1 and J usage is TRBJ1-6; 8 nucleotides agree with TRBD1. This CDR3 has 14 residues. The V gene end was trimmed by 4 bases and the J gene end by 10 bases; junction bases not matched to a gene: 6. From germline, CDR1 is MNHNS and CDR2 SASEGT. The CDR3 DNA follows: TGTGCCAGCAGTGTGTTACAGGGGGGATCACCCCTCCACTTT. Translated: CASSVLQGGSPLHF.

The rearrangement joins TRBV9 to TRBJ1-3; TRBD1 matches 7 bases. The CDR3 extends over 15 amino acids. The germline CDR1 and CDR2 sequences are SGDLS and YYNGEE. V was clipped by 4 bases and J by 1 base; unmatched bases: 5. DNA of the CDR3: TGTGCCAGCAGCCCCCCGGACAGGTCTGGAAACACCATATATTTT. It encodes CASSPPDRSGNTIYF.

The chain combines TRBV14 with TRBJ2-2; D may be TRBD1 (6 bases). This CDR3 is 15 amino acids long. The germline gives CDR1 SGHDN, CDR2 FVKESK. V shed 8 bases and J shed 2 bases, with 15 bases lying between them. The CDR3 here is CASALTGPNTGELFF. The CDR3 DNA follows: TGTGCCAGCGCCCTAACAGGGCCCAACACCGGGGAGCTGTTTTTT.

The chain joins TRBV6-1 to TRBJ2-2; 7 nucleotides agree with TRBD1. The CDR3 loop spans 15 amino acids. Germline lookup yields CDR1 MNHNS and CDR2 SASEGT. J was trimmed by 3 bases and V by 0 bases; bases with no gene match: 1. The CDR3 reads CASSEATGDTGELFF. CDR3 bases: TGTGCCAGCAGTGAAGCCACAGGGGACACCGGGGAGCTGTTTTTT.

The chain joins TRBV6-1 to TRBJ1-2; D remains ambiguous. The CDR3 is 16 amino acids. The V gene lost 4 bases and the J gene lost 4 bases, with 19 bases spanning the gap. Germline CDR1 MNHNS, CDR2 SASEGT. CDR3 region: CASSARVVTFAYGYTF. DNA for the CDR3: TGTGCCAGCAGTGCCCGGGTCGTTACATTTGCCTATGGCTACACCTTC.

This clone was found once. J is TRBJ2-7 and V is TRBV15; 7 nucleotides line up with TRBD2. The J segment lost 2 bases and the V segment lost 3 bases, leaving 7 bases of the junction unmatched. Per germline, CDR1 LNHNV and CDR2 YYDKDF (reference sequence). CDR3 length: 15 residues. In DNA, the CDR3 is TGTGCCACCAGCAGGGGACGGGGGGAAACCTACGAGCAGTACTTC. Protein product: CATSRGRGETYEQYF. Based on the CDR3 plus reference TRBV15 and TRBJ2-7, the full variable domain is DAMVIQNPRYQVTQFGKPVTLSCSQTLNHNVMYWYQQKSSQAPKLLFHYYDKDFNNEADTPDNFQSRRPNTSFCFLDIRSPGLGDTAMYLCATSRGRGETYEQYFGPGTRLTVT.

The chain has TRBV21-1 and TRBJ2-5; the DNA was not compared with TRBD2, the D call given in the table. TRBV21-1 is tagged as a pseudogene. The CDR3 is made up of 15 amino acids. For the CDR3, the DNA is TGTGCCAGCACTACACTAGCGGGAGAAACGGAGACCCAGTACTTC. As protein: CASTTLAGETETQYF.

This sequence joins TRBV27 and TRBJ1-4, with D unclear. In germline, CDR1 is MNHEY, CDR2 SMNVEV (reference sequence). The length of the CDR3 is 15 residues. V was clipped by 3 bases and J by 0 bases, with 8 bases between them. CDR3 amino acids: CASSLSLPTNEKLFF. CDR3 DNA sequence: TGTGCCAGCAGTTTGTCCCTCCCAACTAATGAAAAACTGTTTTTT.

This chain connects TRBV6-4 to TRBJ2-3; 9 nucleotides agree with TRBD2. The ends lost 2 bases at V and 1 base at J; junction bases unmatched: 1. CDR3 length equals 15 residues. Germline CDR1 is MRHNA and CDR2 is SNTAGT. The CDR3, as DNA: TGTGCCAGCAGTGACGCTAGCGGGGGCACAGATACGCAGTATTTT. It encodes CASSDASGGTDTQYF.

The CDR3 loop is CASTQSRGNTEAFF. CDR3 sequence (DNA): TGTGCCAGCACCCAATCCCGGGGGAACACTGAAGCTTTCTTT. The chain uses TRBV7-9 and TRBJ1-1; D is unresolved. This CDR3 is 14 amino acids long. Germline assignment: CDR1 SEHNR and CDR2 FQNEAQ (reference sequence). Deletions cut 7 bases from V and 1 base from J, with 13 bases between.

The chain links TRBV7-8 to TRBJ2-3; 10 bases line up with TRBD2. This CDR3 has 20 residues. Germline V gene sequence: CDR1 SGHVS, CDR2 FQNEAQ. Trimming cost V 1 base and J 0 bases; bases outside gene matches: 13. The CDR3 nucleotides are TGTGCCAGCAGCTTAGTGTCAAGCGGGAGGGCCCGGACTAGCACAGATACGCAGTATTTT. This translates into CASSLVSSGRARTSTDTQYF.

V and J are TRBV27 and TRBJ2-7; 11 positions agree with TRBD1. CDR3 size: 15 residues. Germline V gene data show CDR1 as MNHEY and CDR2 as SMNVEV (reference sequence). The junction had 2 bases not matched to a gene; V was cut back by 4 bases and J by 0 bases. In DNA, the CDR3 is TGTGCCAGCAGTTGGGACAGGGGGGACTCCTACGAGCAGTACTTC. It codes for CASSWDRGDSYEQYF.

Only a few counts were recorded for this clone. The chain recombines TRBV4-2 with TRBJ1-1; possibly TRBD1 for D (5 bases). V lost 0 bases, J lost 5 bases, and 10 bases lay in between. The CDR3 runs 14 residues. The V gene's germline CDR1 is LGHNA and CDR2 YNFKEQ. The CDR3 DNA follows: TGTGCCAGCAGCCAAGACGTGGGGCGGACTGAAGCTTTCTTT. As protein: CASSQDVGRTEAFF.

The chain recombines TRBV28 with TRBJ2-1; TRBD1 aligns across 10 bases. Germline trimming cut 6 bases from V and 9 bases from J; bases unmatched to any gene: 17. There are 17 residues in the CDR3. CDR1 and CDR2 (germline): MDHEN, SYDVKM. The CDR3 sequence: CASSRLTWDRGAGEQFF. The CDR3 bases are TGTGCCAGCAGCCGCCTCACCTGGGACAGGGGCGCGGGTGAGCAGTTCTTC.

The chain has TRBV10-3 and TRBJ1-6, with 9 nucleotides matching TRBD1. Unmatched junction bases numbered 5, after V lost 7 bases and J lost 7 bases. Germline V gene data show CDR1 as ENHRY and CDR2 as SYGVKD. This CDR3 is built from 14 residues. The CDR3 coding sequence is TGTGCCATCAACTCGGGACAGGGAAATTCACCCCTCCACTTT. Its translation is CAINSGQGNSPLHF.

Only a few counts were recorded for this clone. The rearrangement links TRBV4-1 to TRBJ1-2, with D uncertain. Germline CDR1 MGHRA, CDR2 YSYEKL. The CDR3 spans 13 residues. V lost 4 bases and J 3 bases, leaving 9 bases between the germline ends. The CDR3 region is CASSREAYYGYTF. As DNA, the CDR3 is TGCGCCAGCAGCCGGGAGGCCTACTATGGCTACACCTTC.

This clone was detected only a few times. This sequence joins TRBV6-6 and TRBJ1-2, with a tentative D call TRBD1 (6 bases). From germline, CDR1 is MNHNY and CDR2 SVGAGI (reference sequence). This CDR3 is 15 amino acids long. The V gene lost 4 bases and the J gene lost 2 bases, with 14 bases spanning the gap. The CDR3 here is CASSSSRGSNYGYTF. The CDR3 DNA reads TGTGCCAGCAGTTCCTCCAGGGGTTCGAACTATGGCTACACCTTC.

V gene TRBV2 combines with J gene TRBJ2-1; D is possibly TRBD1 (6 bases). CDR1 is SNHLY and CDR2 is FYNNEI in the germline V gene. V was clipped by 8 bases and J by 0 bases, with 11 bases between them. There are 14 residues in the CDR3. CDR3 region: CASQPRGSYNEQFF. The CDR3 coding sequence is TGTGCCAGCCAACCCAGGGGCTCCTACAATGAGCAGTTCTTC.

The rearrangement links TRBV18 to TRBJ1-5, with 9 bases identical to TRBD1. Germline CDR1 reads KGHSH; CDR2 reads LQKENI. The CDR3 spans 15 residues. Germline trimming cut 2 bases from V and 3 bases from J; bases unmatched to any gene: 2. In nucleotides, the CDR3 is TGTGCCAGCTCACCAGGGACAGGGATCAATCAGCCCCAGCATTTT. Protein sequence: CASSPGTGINQPQHF.

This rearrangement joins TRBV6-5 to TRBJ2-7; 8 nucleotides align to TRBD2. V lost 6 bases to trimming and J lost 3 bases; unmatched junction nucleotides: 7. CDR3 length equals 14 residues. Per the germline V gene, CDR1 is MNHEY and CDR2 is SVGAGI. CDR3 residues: CASSFSGEYYEQYF. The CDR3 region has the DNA TGTGCCAGCAGCTTTAGCGGGGAGTACTACGAGCAGTACTTC.

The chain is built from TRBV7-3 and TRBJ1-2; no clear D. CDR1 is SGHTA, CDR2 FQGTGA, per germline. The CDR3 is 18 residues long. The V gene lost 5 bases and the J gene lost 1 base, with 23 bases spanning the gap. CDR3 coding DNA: TGTGCCAGCAGCCGAGGCCCGGGGTCAGGAAAAATTAACTATGGCTACACCTTC. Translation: CASSRGPGSGKINYGYTF. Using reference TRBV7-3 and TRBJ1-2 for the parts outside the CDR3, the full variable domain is GAGVSQTPSNKVTEKGKYVELRCDPISGHTALYWYRQSLGQGPEFLIYFQGTGAADDSGLPNDRFFAVRPEGSVSTLKIQRTERGDSAVYLCASSRGPGSGKINYGYTFGSGTRLTVV.

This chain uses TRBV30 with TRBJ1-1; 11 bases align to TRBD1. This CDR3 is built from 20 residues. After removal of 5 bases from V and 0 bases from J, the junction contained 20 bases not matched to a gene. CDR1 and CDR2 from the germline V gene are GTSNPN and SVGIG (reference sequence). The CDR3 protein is CAWAGTGGGIVGLMNTEAFF. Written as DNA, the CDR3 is TGTGCCTGGGCTGGGACAGGGGGTGGTATAGTGGGTTTAATGAACACTGAAGCTTTCTTT.